What follows are 27 T cell receptor beta chains derived from one specimen sequenced in a study of OX40 agonist ivuxolimab in advanced cancers. The method behind the library was the immunoSEQ multiplex PCR assay. The clones in this table, taken by TCRdb from immuneACCESS, are in-frame only. Not every clone is retained; where verified, under half of the shortfall comes from an unresolved V gene, and the cause of the rest is unknown. The sample yields 60,000 to 85,000 clones; around 92% were counted once. The ten largest clones take up around 2.4% of the sample. Sequencing was performed on CD4+ or CD8+ T cells sorted from blood, taken in a trial of the OX40 agonist ivuxolimab. These receptors came from an adult with an advanced solid tumor such as melanoma, head and neck, liver or kidney cancer.

The J gene is TRBJ1-2, the V gene TRBV11-1, with a weak D call TRBD1 (5 bases). CDR1 and CDR2 from the germline V gene are SGHAT and FQDESV (reference sequence). The CDR3 length is 12 residues. V was shortened by 5 bases and J by 4 bases, with 8 bases between the two germline ends. CDR3 region: CASSRDGYGYTF. The CDR3, as DNA: TGTGCCAGCAGCCGGGACGGCTATGGCTACACCTTC. Full variable domain (remainder filled in from reference TRBV11-1 and TRBJ1-2): EAEVAQSPRYKITEKSQAVAFWCDPISGHATLYWYRQILGQGPELLVQFQDESVVDDSQLPKDRFSAERLKGVDSTLKIQPAELGDSAMYLCASSRDGYGYTFGSGTRLTVV.

The sample holds one count of this clone. The chain has TRBV5-1 and TRBJ1-5; TRBD1 matches 7 bases. After removal of 4 bases from V and 5 bases from J, the junction contained 3 bases not matched to a gene. The germline CDR1 and CDR2 sequences are SGHRS and YFSETQ. CDR3 length equals 13 residues. The CDR3 spells CASSRDSYQPQHF. CDR3 DNA: TGCGCCAGCAGCCGGGACAGCTATCAGCCCCAGCATTTT. Full variable domain (rest looked up from reference TRBV5-1 and TRBJ1-5): KAGVTQTPRYLIKTRGQQVTLSCSPISGHRSVSWYQQTPGQGLQFLFEYFSETQRNKGNFPGRFSGRQFSNSRSEMNVSTLELGDSALYLCASSRDSYQPQHFGDGTRLSIL.

V is TRBV15 and J is TRBJ1-6, with a possible D match to TRBD1 (6 bases). V lost 5 bases and J lost 2, with 13 bases in between. Germline V lookup: CDR1 LNHNV, CDR2 YYDKDF (reference sequence). The length of the CDR3 is 16 residues. The CDR3 DNA reads as TGTGCCACCAGCCGACCCGGGGGCGCCTATAATTCACCCCTCCACTTT. Amino acid sequence: CATSRPGGAYNSPLHF.

This chain joins TRBV18 and TRBJ2-5; D perhaps matches TRBD2 (5 bases). This CDR3 spans 14 amino acids. Trimming removed 2 bases from V and 2 bases from J, with 9 bases in between. Germline assignment: CDR1 KGHSH and CDR2 LQKENI. The chain's CDR3 is CASSPGLEQETQYF. As DNA, the CDR3 is TGTGCCAGCTCACCAGGACTTGAGCAAGAGACCCAGTACTTC.

The chain couples TRBV5-4 to TRBJ1-1; D call uncertain. This CDR3 is 14 amino acids long. Trimming left V 0 bases short and J 3 bases short, with 9 bases between. CDR1 is SGHNT, CDR2 YYREEE, per germline (reference sequence). CDR3 protein: CASSLVSGDTEAFF. The CDR3 DNA reads TGTGCCAGCAGCTTGGTCTCTGGGGACACTGAAGCTTTCTTT.

The chain employs TRBV7-6 and TRBJ1-1; 8 bases match TRBD1. Looked up from germline, CDR1 is SGHVS and CDR2 is FNYEAQ. The CDR3 sequence is 14 residues long. The V and J ends lost 5 bases and 2 bases, in that order; junction bases with no gene match: 4. In DNA, the CDR3 is TGTGCCAGCAGCCACAGGGGGGCCAACACTGAAGCTTTCTTT. Encoded protein: CASSHRGANTEAFF.

The J gene is TRBJ2-5, the V gene TRBV28; a possible D gene is TRBD2 (6 bases). V gave up 6 bases and J gave up 5 bases, with 16 bases separating them. CDR3 length: 14 residues. Germline assignment: CDR1 MDHEN and CDR2 SYDVKM. The CDR3 region is CASSPGGPGETQYF. In DNA form, the CDR3 reads TGTGCCAGCAGCCCCGGAGGGCCGGGGGAGACCCAGTACTTC. The complete variable domain, with remaining parts taken from reference TRBV28 and TRBJ2-5, reads DVKVTQSSRYLVKRTGEKVFLECVQDMDHENMFWYRQDPGLGLRLIYFSYDVKMKEKGDIPEGYSVSREKKERFSLILESASTNQTSMYLCASSPGGPGETQYFGPGTRLLVL.

The gene calls are TRBV5-8 and TRBJ2-1; D could derive from TRBD1 or TRBD2 (6 bases each). V was clipped by 0 bases and J by 5 bases, with 9 bases between them. Germline CDR1 SGHTS, CDR2 YDEGEE. The CDR3 totals 14 residues. The CDR3 sequence: CASSLGGAHNEQFF. The DNA for the CDR3 is TGTGCCAGCAGCTTGGGGGGGGCCCACAATGAGCAGTTCTTC.

V gene TRBV5-1 combines with J gene TRBJ1-4; D is perhaps TRBD1 (5 bases). The germline gives CDR1 SGHRS, CDR2 YFSETQ. This CDR3 spans 14 amino acids. Trimming left V 4 bases short and J 8 bases short, with 15 bases between. The CDR3: CASSAGRHGEKLFF. The CDR3 coding sequence is TGCGCCAGCAGCGCGGGACGGCATGGGGAAAAACTGTTTTTT.

A single count supports this clone. The chain employs TRBV5-1 and TRBJ1-3; D ambiguous. The CDR3 runs to 13 residues. The germline V gene encodes CDR1 SGHRS and CDR2 YFSETQ. The V gene lost 2 bases and the J gene lost 4 bases, with 7 bases spanning the gap. The CDR3 DNA sequence: TGCGCCAGCAGCTTAGGGTTCGGAAACACCATATATTTT. The encoded protein is CASSLGFGNTIYF.

The J gene is TRBJ1-2, the V gene TRBV21-1. TRBV21-1 is labeled a pseudogene. CDR3 length equals 13 residues. DNA of the CDR3: TGTGCTACCCTTCTGGGGACGGGTTGTGGCTACACCTTC. It encodes CATLLGTGCGYTF.

Only a few counts were recorded for this clone. The V gene is TRBV4-1, the J gene TRBJ1-3; D not certain. Deletions cut 0 bases from V and 4 bases from J, with 7 bases between. In germline, CDR1 is MGHRA, CDR2 YSYEKL. The length of the CDR3 is 14 residues. The CDR3 DNA follows: TGCGCCAGCAGCCAAGATTTGGTAGGAAACACCATATATTTT. It translates to CASSQDLVGNTIYF.

In its sample, this clone was seen a few times. This chain joins TRBV14 and TRBJ2-7, with a tentative D call TRBD2 (5 bases). This CDR3 is 14 amino acids long. V was shortened by 2 bases and J by 4 bases, with 12 bases between the two germline ends. In germline, CDR1 is SGHDN, CDR2 FVKESK. The CDR3 DNA reads TGTGCCAGCAGCCAAAATTTCCGGGGATACGAGCAGTACTTC. Its translation: CASSQNFRGYEQYF.

This clone has only one observation. The J gene is TRBJ2-2, the V gene TRBV5-1; 7 nucleotides align to TRBD1. V gave up 1 base and J gave up 5 bases; unmatched junction bases: 8. Germline V gives CDR1 SGHRS, CDR2 YFSETQ. This CDR3 is 16 amino acids long. This CDR3 reads CASSLQGGVLTGELFF. The CDR3 coding sequence is TGCGCCAGCAGCTTGCAAGGGGGCGTTCTGACCGGGGAGCTGTTTTTT.

This clone occurred once. This chain uses TRBV11-2 with TRBJ1-2, with a tentative D call TRBD1 (5 bases). Germline lookup yields CDR1 SGHAT and CDR2 FQNNGV. V lost 1 base, J lost 8 bases, and 14 bases lay in between. CDR3 length: 14 residues. The CDR3 DNA reads TGTGCCAGCAGCTTAGCCCCAGGGTTGGGGGGCTACACCTTC. Translating it yields CASSLAPGLGGYTF.

The genes are TRBV7-6 and TRBJ2-2; 13 bases map to TRBD2. CDR3 length: 15 residues. J was trimmed by 8 bases and V by 4 bases; bases with no gene match: 4. Germline V CDR1 and CDR2: SGHVS, FNYEAQ. The CDR3 loop reads CASSSGTSGMGELFF. The CDR3 bases are TGTGCCAGCAGCTCCGGGACTAGCGGGATGGGGGAGCTGTTTTTT.

The chain is built from TRBV5-1 and TRBJ1-1; D gene uncertain. From germline, CDR1 is SGHRS and CDR2 YFSETQ. The CDR3 has 15 residues. V lost 4 bases to trimming and J lost 4 bases, with 17 bases between them. Here the CDR3 reads CASSRDGGRTTEAFF. CDR3 bases: TGCGCCAGCAGCCGCGACGGAGGGAGAACCACTGAAGCTTTCTTT.

The gene calls are TRBV19 and TRBJ2-3; D possibly uses TRBD1 or TRBD2 (6 bases each). This CDR3 has 15 amino acids. The V gene's germline CDR1 is LNHDA and CDR2 SQIVND (reference sequence). Trimming cost V 7 bases and J 5 bases, with 19 bases left between them. The DNA of the CDR3 is TGTGCCAGTAACGAGGGGGGCCGATTTAGAGATACGCAGTATTTT. It specifies CASNEGGRFRDTQYF.

The chain joins TRBV6-1 to TRBJ1-2; D ambiguous. The CDR3 spans 13 residues. V lost 1 base and J 5 bases, leaving 8 bases between the germline ends. Germline V gene data show CDR1 as MNHNS and CDR2 as SASEGT. CDR3 DNA: TGTGCCAGCAGTGAAGACAGAGGGTATGGCTACACCTTC. Its protein product is CASSEDRGYGYTF.

The chain recombines TRBV9 with TRBJ1-2; 7 bases map to TRBD1. This CDR3 has 17 residues. After removal of 2 bases from V and 4 bases from J, the junction contained 14 bases not matched to a gene. Germline loops: CDR1 SGDLS, CDR2 YYNGEE. The DNA of the CDR3 is TGTGCCAGCAGCGTTGACCCCTCGACAGGGCGGTCCTATGGCTACACCTTC. Translation gives CASSVDPSTGRSYGYTF.

The rearrangement uses TRBV5-1 and TRBJ2-5; D might be TRBD1 or TRBD2, each matching 5 bases. Germline CDR1 and CDR2: SGHRS and YFSETQ. The CDR3 totals 14 residues. V was shortened by 3 bases and J by 5 bases, with 14 bases between the two germline ends. The CDR3 DNA sequence: TGCGCCAGCAGCTCCGCCCCCTGGGGGGAGACCCAGTACTTC. Protein product: CASSSAPWGETQYF.

The chain's CDR3 is CASSPLFINNEQFF. The DNA for the CDR3 is TGTGCCAGCAGTCCTCTATTCATAAACAATGAGCAGTTCTTC. The rearrangement joins TRBV27 to TRBJ2-1; unclear D gene. CDR3 length: 14 amino acids. The V and J ends lost 5 bases and 5 bases respectively, with 13 bases between them. CDR1 is MNHEY, CDR2 SMNVEV, per germline (reference sequence).

This clone was counted a few times. J is TRBJ1-1 and V is TRBV18; no definite D call. The V gene's germline CDR1 is KGHSH and CDR2 LQKENI. Trimming stripped 0 bases from V and 1 base from J, with 3 bases between. This CDR3 comprises 13 residues. CDR3 region: CASSPPGNTEAFF. CDR3 sequence (DNA): TGTGCCAGCTCACCACCGGGGAACACTGAAGCTTTCTTT.

This rearrangement joins TRBV10-3 to TRBJ1-2; 7 nucleotides align to TRBD1. The CDR3 is 13 amino acids. V lost 10 bases and J lost 4; bases outside the gene matches: 9. Germline loops: CDR1 ENHRY, CDR2 SYGVKD. The CDR3: CATISGGSYGYTF. CDR3 nucleotides: TGTGCCACCATTTCAGGGGGTTCCTATGGCTACACCTTC.

The chain is built from TRBV2 and TRBJ1-5, with D unresolved. CDR1 is SNHLY, CDR2 FYNNEI, per germline. This CDR3 is 14 amino acids long. V was clipped by 7 bases and J by 7 bases, with 17 bases between them. The CDR3 spells CASNLDVGGQPQHF. CDR3 nucleotide sequence: TGTGCCAGCAACCTTGACGTGGGAGGACAGCCCCAGCATTTT.

The gene calls are TRBV6-6 and TRBJ1-1; a possible D gene is TRBD1 (6 bases). Germline lookup yields CDR1 MNHNY and CDR2 SVGAGI (reference sequence). Trimming removed 10 bases from V and 3 bases from J, with 21 bases in between. This CDR3 is 15 amino acids long. CDR3 nucleotide sequence: TGTGCCAACACTCCCGGGGGGGGCGCCCACACTGAAGCTTTCTTT. Encoded protein: CANTPGGGAHTEAFF.

The gene calls are TRBV4-1 and TRBJ2-5; TRBD2 aligns across 7 bases. The V gene end was trimmed by 5 bases and the J gene end by 4 bases; junction bases not matched to a gene: 13. CDR3 length: 16 residues. In germline, CDR1 is MGHRA, CDR2 YSYEKL. Here the CDR3 DNA reads TGCGCCAGCAGCAAGACTGGGGGGGTTTCGGCAGAGACCCAGTACTTC. It encodes CASSKTGGVSAETQYF.